This T cell receptor beta chain was identified during a study of T cell changes during pregnancy in multiple sclerosis. Germline V CDR1 and CDR2: SEHNR, FQNEAQ (reference sequence). Trimming cost V 5 bases and J 4 bases, with 14 bases left between them. The CDR3 covers 15 residues. Assay used: immunoSEQ multiplex PCR; TCRdb lists only in-frame clones, some missing. The sample carries about 60,000 clones, around 96% recorded once. The sequence came from a female donor with multiple sclerosis, enrolled in a pregnancy study. The sequencing here drew on CD8+ T cells from peripheral blood mononuclear cells, taken after pregnancy. V gene TRBV7-9 combines with J gene TRBJ2-2, with D perhaps matching TRBD1 (6 bases). The CDR3 DNA sequence: TGTGCCAGCAGCACCCACAGGGTCTCCACCGGGGAGCTGTTTTTT. Its protein is CASSTHRVSTGELFF.